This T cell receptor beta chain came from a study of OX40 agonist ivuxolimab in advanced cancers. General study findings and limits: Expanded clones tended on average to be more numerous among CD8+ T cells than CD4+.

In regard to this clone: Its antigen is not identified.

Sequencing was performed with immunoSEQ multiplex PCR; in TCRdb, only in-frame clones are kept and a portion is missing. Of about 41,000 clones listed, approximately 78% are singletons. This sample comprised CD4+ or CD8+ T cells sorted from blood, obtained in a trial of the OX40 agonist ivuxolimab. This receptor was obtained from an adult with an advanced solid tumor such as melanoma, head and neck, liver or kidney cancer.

The CDR3 coding sequence is TGTGCCAGAAGCTTCGGGGACGACGAGCAGTACGTC. Translating gives CARSFGDDEQYV. The chain is built from TRBV5-3 and TRBJ2-7; perhaps D is TRBD1 or TRBD2 (5 bases each). TRBV5-3 is given ORF status, its function remaining uncertain. The CDR3 runs to 12 residues. With 2 bases removed from V and 5 bases from J, the gap between germline ends came to 8 bases.